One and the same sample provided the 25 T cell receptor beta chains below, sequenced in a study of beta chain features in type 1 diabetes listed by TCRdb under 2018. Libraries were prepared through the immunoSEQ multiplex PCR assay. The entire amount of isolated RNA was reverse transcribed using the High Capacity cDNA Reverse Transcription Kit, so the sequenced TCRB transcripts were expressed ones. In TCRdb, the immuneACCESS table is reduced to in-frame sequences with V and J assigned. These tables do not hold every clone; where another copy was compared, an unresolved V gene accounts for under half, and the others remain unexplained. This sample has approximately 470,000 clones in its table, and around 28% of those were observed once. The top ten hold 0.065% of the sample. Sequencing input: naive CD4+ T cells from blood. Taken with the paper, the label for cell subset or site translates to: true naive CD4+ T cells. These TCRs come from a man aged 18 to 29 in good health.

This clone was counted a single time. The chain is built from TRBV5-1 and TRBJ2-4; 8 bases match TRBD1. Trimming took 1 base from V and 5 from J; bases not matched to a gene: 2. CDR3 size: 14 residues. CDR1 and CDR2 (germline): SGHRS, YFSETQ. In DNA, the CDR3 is TGCGCCAGCAGCTTGACGGGACAGGAAAACATTCAGTACTTC. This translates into CASSLTGQENIQYF.

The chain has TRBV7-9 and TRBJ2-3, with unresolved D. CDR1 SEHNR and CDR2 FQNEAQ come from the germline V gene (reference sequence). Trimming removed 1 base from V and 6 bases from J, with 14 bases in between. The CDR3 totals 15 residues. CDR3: CASSLVGQLGDTQYF. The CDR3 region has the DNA TGTGCCAGCAGCTTAGTCGGGCAGCTAGGGGATACGCAGTATTTT.

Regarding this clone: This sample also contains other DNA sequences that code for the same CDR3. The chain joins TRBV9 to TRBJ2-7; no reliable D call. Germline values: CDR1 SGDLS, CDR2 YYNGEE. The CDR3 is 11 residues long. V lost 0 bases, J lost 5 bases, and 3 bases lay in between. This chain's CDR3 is CASSVGHEQYF. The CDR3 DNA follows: TGTGCCAGCAGCGTAGGACACGAGCAGTACTTC.

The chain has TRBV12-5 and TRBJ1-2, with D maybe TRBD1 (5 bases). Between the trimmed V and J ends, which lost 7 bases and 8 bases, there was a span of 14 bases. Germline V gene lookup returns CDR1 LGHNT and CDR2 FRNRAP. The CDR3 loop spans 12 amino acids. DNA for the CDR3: TGTGCTAGTGCCCGGGCAGGGAGAGGCTACACCTTC. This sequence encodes CASARAGRGYTF. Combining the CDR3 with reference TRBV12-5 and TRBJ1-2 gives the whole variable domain DARVTQTPRHKVTEMGQEVTMRCQPILGHNTVFWYRQTMMQGLELLAYFRNRAPLDDSGMPKDRFSAEMPDATLATLKIQPSEPRDSAVYFCASARAGRGYTFGSGTRLTVV.

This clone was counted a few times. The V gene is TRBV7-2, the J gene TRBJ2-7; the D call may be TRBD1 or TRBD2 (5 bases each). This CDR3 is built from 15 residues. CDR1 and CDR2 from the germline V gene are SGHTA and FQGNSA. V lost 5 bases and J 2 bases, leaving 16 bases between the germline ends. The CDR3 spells CASSLRDAPTYEQYF. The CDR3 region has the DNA TGTGCCAGCAGCCTCCGGGACGCCCCTACCTACGAGCAGTACTTC.

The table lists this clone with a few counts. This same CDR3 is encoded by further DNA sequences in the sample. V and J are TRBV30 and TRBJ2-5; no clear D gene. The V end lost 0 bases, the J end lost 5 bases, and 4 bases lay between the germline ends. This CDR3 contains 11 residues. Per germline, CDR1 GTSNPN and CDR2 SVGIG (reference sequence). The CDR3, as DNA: TGTGCCTGGAGTGTTCGTGAGACCCAGTACTTC. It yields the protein CAWSVRETQYF.

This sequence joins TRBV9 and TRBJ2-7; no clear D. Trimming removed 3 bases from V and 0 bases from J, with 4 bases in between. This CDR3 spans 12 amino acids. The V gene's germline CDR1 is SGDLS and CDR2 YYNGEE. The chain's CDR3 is CASSGSSYEQYF. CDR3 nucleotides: TGTGCCAGCAGCGGCTCCTCCTACGAGCAGTACTTC.

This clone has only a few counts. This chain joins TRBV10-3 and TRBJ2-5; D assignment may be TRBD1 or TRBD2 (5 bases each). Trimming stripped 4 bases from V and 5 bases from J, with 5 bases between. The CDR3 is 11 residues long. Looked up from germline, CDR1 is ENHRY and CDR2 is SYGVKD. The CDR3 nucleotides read TGTGCCATCAGTGGGGGGGAGACCCAGTACTTC. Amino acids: CAISGGETQYF.

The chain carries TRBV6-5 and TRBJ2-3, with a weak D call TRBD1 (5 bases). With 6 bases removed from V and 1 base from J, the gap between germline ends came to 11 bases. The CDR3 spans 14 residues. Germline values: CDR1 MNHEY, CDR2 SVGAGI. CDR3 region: CASRPRQRTDTQYF. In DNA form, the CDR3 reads TGTGCCAGCAGACCAAGACAGCGCACAGATACGCAGTATTTT.

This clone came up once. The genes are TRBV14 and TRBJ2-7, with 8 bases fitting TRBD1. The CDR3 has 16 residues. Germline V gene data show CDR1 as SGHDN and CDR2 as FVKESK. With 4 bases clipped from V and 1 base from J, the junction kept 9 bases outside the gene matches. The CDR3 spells CASSRGWGQASYEQYF. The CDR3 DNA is TGTGCCAGCAGCCGAGGATGGGGACAGGCTTCCTACGAGCAGTACTTC.

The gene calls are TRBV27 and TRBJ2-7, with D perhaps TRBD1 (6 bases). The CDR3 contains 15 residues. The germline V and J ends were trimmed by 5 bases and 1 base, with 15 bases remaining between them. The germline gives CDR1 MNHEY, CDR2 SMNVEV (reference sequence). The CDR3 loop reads CASSLGPGTSYEQYF. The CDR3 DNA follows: TGTGCCAGCAGTCTCGGACCGGGGACATCCTACGAGCAGTACTTC.

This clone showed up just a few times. CDR3 residues: CASSPRRHTQETQYF. CDR3 DNA sequence: TGTGCCAGCAGCCCACGTCGGCACACCCAAGAGACCCAGTACTTC. The rearrangement uses TRBV14 and TRBJ2-5, with no clear D. The CDR3 has 15 residues. Germline CDR1 SGHDN, CDR2 FVKESK. Trimming removed 4 bases at V and 1 base at J, with 13 bases between. Looking up the rest from reference TRBV14 and TRBJ2-5 gives the full variable domain: EAGVTQFPSHSVIEKGQTVTLRCDPISGHDNLYWYRRVMGKEIKFLLHFVKESKQDESGMPNNRFLAERTGGTYSTLKVQPAELEDSGVYFCASSPRRHTQETQYFGPGTRLLVL.

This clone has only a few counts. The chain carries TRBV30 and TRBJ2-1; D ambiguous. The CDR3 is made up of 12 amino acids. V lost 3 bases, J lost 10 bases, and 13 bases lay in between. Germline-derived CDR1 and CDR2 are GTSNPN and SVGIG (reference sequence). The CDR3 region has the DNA TGTGCCTGGAGCTCGACCCCTCCCGAGCAGTTCTTC. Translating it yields CAWSSTPPEQFF.

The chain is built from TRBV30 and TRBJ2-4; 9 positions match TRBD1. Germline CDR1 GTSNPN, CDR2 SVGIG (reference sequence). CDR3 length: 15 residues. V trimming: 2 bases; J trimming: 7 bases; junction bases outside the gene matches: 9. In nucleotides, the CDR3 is TGTGCCTGGAGTCCAATCGGACAGGGGCCGAACATTCAGTACTTC. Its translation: CAWSPIGQGPNIQYF.

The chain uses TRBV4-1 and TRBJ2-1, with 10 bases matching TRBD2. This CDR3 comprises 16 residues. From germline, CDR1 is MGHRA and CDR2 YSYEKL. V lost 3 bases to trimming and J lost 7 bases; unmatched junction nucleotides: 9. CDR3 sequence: CASSHNSGRAWNEQFF. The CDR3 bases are TGCGCCAGCAGCCATAACAGCGGGAGGGCGTGGAATGAGCAGTTCTTC.

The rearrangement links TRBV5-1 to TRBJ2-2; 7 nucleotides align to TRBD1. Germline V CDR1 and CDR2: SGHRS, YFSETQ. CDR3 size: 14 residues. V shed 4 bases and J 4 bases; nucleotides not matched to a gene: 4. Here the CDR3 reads CASSKTGCTGELFF. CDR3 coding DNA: TGCGCCAGCAGCAAGACAGGGTGCACCGGGGAGCTGTTTTTT.

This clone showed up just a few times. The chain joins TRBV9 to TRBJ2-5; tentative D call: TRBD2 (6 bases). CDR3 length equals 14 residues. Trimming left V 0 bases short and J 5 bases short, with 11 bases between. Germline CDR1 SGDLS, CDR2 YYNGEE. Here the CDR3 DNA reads TGTGCCAGCAGCGTAGGCGGGGACTGGGAGACCCAGTACTTC. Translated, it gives CASSVGGDWETQYF.

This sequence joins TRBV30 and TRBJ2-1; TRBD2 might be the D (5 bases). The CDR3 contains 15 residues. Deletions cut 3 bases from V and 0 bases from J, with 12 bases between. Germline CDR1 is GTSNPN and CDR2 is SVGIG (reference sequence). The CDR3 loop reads CAWRRAAASYNEQFF. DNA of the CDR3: TGTGCCTGGAGGAGGGCAGCTGCCTCCTACAATGAGCAGTTCTTC.

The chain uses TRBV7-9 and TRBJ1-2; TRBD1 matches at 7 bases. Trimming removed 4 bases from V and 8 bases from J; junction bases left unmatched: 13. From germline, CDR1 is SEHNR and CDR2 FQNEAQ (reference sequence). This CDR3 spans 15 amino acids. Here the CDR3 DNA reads TGTGCCAGCAGCTACCGGCGGCAGGGGGGAGAAGGCTACACCTTC. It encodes CASSYRRQGGEGYTF.

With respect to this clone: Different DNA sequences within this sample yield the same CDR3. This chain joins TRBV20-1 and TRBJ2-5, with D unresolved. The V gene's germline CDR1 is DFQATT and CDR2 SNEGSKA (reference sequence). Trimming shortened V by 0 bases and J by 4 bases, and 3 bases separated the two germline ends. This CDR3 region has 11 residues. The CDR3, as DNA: TGCAGTGCTAGAGATTTAGAGACCCAGTACTTC. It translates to CSARDLETQYF.

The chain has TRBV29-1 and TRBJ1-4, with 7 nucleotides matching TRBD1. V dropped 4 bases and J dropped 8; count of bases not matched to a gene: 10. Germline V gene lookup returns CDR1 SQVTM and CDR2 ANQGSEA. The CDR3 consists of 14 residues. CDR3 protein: CSVVETGLGEKLFF. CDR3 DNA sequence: TGCAGCGTTGTAGAGACAGGGTTGGGAGAAAAACTGTTTTTT.

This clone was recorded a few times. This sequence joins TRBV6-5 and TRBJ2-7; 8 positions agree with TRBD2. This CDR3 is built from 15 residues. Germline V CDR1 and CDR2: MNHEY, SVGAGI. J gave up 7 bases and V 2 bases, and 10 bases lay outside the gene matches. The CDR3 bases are TGTGCCAGCAGTTACGGAGCGGGAGTAGTGGGGGAGCAGTACTTC. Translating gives CASSYGAGVVGEQYF.

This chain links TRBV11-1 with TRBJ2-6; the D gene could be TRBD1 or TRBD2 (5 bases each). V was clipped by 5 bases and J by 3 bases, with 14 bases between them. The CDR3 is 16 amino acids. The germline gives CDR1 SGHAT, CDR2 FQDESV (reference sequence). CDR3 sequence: CASSPTRGFGANVLTF. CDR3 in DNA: TGTGCCAGCAGCCCAACGAGGGGTTTTGGGGCCAACGTCCTGACTTTC.

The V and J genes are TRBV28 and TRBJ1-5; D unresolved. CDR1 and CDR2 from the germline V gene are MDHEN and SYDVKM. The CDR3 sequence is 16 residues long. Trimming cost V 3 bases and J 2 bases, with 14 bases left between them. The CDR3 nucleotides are TGTGCCAGCAGTTTGAGCGGGATGGTGGGCAATCAGCCCCAGCATTTT. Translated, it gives CASSLSGMVGNQPQHF.

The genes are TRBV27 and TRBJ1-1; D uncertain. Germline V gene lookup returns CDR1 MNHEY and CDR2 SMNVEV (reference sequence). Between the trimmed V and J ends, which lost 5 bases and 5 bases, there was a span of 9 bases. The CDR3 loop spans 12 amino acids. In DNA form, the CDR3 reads TGTGCCAGCAGTCGGAGAAGGACTGAAGCTTTCTTT. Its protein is CASSRRRTEAFF.